This is a list of T cell receptor beta chains from one sample in a study of technical replicates of blood from a handful of donors. Measured with immunoSEQ multiplex PCR; TCRdb has only the in-frame clones, and not every one. The data contain 85,000 or so clones, 94% of them singletons. The specimen sequenced was T cells isolated from PBMCs. The receptors were sampled from a human donor in good health. Each CDR3 is given with its conserved first and last residue. The order of the fields is D gene, J gene, V gene, clone size, CDR3 protein, CDR3 DNA. A D gene is named only where the DNA matches it firmly. Expanded clones get a size class; other rows say once, few or many, or leave the size out.

>TRBD1|TRBJ1-1|TRBV11-3|once
CASSFQGDTEAFF
TGTGCCAGCAGCTTTCAGGGGGACACTGAAGCTTTCTTT
>-|TRBJ2-7|TRBV7-9|-
CASSSDREYEQYF
TGTGCCAGCAGCTCGGACAGAGAATACGAGCAGTACTTC
>-|TRBJ2-1|TRBV27|-
CASSLSVEGVGEQFF
TGTGCCAGCAGTTTATCCGTCGAGGGGGTCGGTGAGCAGTTCTTC
>-|TRBJ2-3|TRBV27|once
CASSLSGRRRTDTQYF
TGTGCCAGCAGTTTATCGGGGCGGAGACGCACAGATACGCAGTATTTT
>-|TRBJ2-6|TRBV7-9|-
CASSFVSGANVLTF
TGTGCCAGCAGCTTCGTGAGTGGGGCCAACGTCCTGACTTTC
>TRBD1|TRBJ2-1|TRBV10-3|-
CAIRGTDTTYNEQFF
TGTGCCATCAGGGGGACAGATACAACCTACAATGAGCAGTTCTTC
>-|TRBJ2-7|TRBV6-5|once
CASSYRQAYEQYF
TGTGCCAGCAGTTACCGACAGGCCTACGAGCAGTACTTC
>TRBD1|TRBJ1-1|TRBV14|-
CASSPRDRGSTEAFF
TGTGCCAGCAGCCCCCGGGACAGGGGAAGCACTGAAGCTTTCTTT
>-|TRBJ1-2|TRBV5-1|-
CASSMGALGYTF
TGCGCCAGCAGCATGGGGGCGCTCGGCTACACCTTC
>TRBD1|TRBJ1-5|TRBV4-1|-
CASSQRQGYQPQHF
TGCGCCAGCAGCCAAAGACAGGGCTATCAGCCCCAGCATTTT
>TRBD1|TRBJ1-1|TRBV14|-
CASSQTGDTEAFF
TGTGCCAGCAGCCAAACAGGGGACACTGAAGCTTTCTTT
>TRBD1|TRBJ1-4|TRBV10-3|-
CAISETGTAIATNEKLFF
TGTGCCATCAGTGAAACCGGGACAGCAATTGCAACTAATGAAAAACTGTTTTTT
>-|TRBJ2-5|TRBV10-3|-
CAISESGPKETQYF
TGTGCCATCAGTGAAAGCGGTCCCAAAGAGACCCAGTACTTC
>TRBD1|TRBJ2-3|TRBV19|-
CASSTGQGADTQYF
TGTGCCAGTAGTACCGGACAGGGGGCAGATACGCAGTATTTT
>-|TRBJ1-1|TRBV4-1|-
CASSQPGQIMNTEAFF
TGCGCCAGCAGCCAACCGGGACAAATAATGAACACTGAAGCTTTCTTT
>TRBD1|TRBJ1-1|TRBV6-6|-
CASSYDRGGTEAFF
TGTGCCAGCAGCTACGACAGGGGTGGAACTGAAGCTTTCTTT
>TRBD1|TRBJ2-7|TRBV4-1|-
CASSTETGSSYEQYF
TGCGCCAGCAGCACGGAGACAGGGAGCTCCTACGAGCAGTACTTC
>-|TRBJ2-7|TRBV5-1|-
CASSLGRTDSYEQYF
TGCGCCAGCAGCTTGGGGAGGACCGACTCCTACGAGCAGTACTTC
>-|TRBJ1-4|TRBV30|-
CASSPGGTNEKLFF
TGTGCCTCTTCACCTGGGGGCACTAATGAAAAACTGTTTTTT
>TRBD1|TRBJ1-4|TRBV15|-
CATSSSGGEKLFF
TGTGCCACCAGCAGCTCAGGGGGTGAAAAACTGTTTTTT
>TRBD1|TRBJ1-2|TRBV4-2|-
CASSRPRQGYGYTF
TGTGCCAGCAGCCGACCCCGACAGGGATATGGCTACACCTTC
>TRBD2|TRBJ2-5|TRBV6-1|-
CGARRIGRGQETQYF
TGTGGAGCGCGGCGGATAGGGAGGGGACAAGAGACCCAGTACTTC
>-|TRBJ1-1|TRBV6-5|-
CASLLRGGSSESFF
TGTGCCAGCTTACTTCGCGGGGGAAGCTCTGAATCTTTCTTT
>TRBD1|TRBJ2-2|TRBV4-1|-
CASSQEVDRVTGELFF
TGCGCCAGCAGCCAAGAGGTGGACAGGGTGACCGGGGAGCTGTTTTTT
>-|TRBJ1-2|TRBV9|-
CASSGEGYTF
TGTGCCAGCAGCGGAGAGGGCTACACCTTC
>-|TRBJ1-3|TRBV6-1|-
CASSEYSWGNTIYF
TGTGCCAGCAGTGAATATAGTTGGGGAAACACCATATATTTT
>-|TRBJ1-1|TRBV19|-
CASSFTLNTEAFF
TGTGCCAGTAGTTTTACACTGAACACTGAAGCTTTCTTT
>TRBD2|TRBJ2-1|TRBV7-2|-
CASSLSGGGAYNEQFF
TGTGCCAGCAGCTTATCGGGCGGGGGGGCCTACAATGAGCAGTTCTTC
>-|TRBJ1-2|TRBV28|-
CASIPGTSNYGYTF
TGTGCCAGCATCCCCGGGACATCAAACTATGGCTACACCTTC
>TRBD2|TRBJ2-3|TRBV7-3|-
CASRPGGTDTQYF
TGTGCCAGTAGGCCCGGGGGGACAGATACGCAGTATTTT
>-|TRBJ2-5|TRBV6-5|-
CAIKRSNQETQYF
TGTGCCATCAAACGGAGTAACCAAGAGACCCAGTACTTC
>TRBD1|TRBJ2-3|TRBV30|-
CAWRQSSAGTGQYF
TGTGCCTGGAGGCAAAGCTCGGCCGGGACAGGACAGTATTTT
>TRBD1|TRBJ1-2|TRBV5-4|-
CASSFRSSGTEIYGYTF
TGTGCCAGCAGCTTCCGCTCCTCCGGGACAGAAATTTATGGCTACACCTTC
>-|TRBJ1-3|TRBV13|-
CASSYPPLSLEGDTIYF
TGTGCCAGCAGCTACCCCCCGCTGAGCCTGGAGGGAGACACCATATATTTT
>TRBD1|TRBJ1-2|TRBV5-5|-
CASSLLGGGGYTF
TGTGCCAGCAGCTTGTTAGGGGGCGGTGGCTACACCTTC
>TRBD1|TRBJ1-1|TRBV6-1|once
CASREDRGNTEAFF
TGTGCCAGCAGGGAGGACAGGGGGAACACTGAAGCTTTCTTT
>TRBD2|TRBJ2-5|TRBV6-5|-
CASSYSISGGQETQYF
TGTGCCAGCAGTTACTCGATAAGCGGGGGACAAGAGACCCAGTACTTC
>TRBD1|TRBJ1-2|TRBV5-1|few
CASSSGTAYRDGYTF
TGCGCCAGCAGCTCCGGGACAGCCTACCGAGATGGCTACACCTTC
>-|TRBJ1-3|TRBV6-6|once
CASQRGVISGNTIYF
TGTGCCAGCCAACGGGGGGTGATCTCTGGAAACACCATATATTTT
>-|TRBJ1-2|TRBV7-2|-
CASSSTGPLGNGYTF
TGTGCCAGCAGTTCTACAGGGCCCTTAGGGAATGGCTACACCTTC
>-|TRBJ2-7|TRBV30|-
CAWSTQDLWNMGEQYF
TGTGCCTGGAGTACACAAGACTTATGGAACATGGGCGAGCAGTACTTC
>TRBD1|TRBJ2-2|TRBV9|-
CASSVAGTGGGGELFF
TGTGCCAGCAGCGTCGCCGGGACAGGGGGTGGAGGGGAGCTGTTTTTT
>TRBD1|TRBJ1-1|TRBV2|-
CASTGVNEAFF
TGTGCCAGTACAGGGGTTAACGAAGCTTTCTTT
>-|TRBJ2-1|TRBV19|once
CASSIVGHEQFF
TGTGCCAGTAGTATAGTGGGCCATGAGCAGTTCTTC
>TRBD2|TRBJ2-1|TRBV6-1|-
CASRSGLAGPNEQFF
TGTGCCAGCAGGTCGGGACTAGCGGGTCCTAATGAGCAGTTCTTC
>-|TRBJ2-7|TRBV6-5|-
CASSWGINANEQYF
TGTGCCAGCAGTTGGGGCATCAACGCAAACGAGCAGTACTTC
>TRBD1|TRBJ2-2|TRBV7-9|-
CASSADRGLYTGELFF
TGTGCCAGCAGCGCGGACAGGGGTTTGTACACCGGGGAGCTGTTTTTT
>-|TRBJ1-1|TRBV28|-
CASSVTVPRHEAFF
TGTGCCAGCAGTGTGACAGTCCCCCGACATGAAGCTTTCTTT
>-|TRBJ2-4|TRBV6-1|-
CASSGRLGGIAKNIQYF
TGTGCCAGCAGTGGCAGGTTAGGGGGTATAGCCAAAAACATTCAGTACTTC
>-|TRBJ1-4|TRBV9|-
CASSGEDEGKLFF
TGTGCCAGCAGCGGTGAAGATGAGGGAAAACTGTTTTTT
>-|TRBJ1-3|TRBV5-4|-
CASSTVKGGENTIYF
TGTGCCAGCAGCACTGTTAAAGGCGGAGAAAACACCATATATTTT
>TRBD1|TRBJ1-2|TRBV6-1|once
CASSEIGTGPYGYTF
TGTGCCAGCAGTGAAATTGGGACAGGGCCTTATGGCTACACCTTC
>TRBD2|TRBJ2-7|TRBV10-2|-
CASSELRASGRRDEQYF
TGCGCCAGCAGTGAGCTAAGGGCTAGCGGGAGGAGAGACGAGCAGTACTTC
>-|TRBJ2-3|TRBV30|-
CAWRPMGGFADTQYF
TGTGCCTGGAGGCCTATGGGGGGTTTCGCAGATACGCAGTATTTT
>-|TRBJ1-1|TRBV9|once
CASSGENTEAFF
TGTGCCAGCAGCGGAGAGAACACTGAAGCTTTCTTT
>-|TRBJ2-1|TRBV4-1|-
CASSQGPTGGRDEQFF
TGCGCCAGCAGCCAAGGACCGACAGGTGGAAGGGATGAGCAGTTCTTC
>TRBD1|TRBJ2-7|TRBV15|-
CATSTPGTGGFEQYF
TGTGCCACCAGCACCCCCGGGACAGGGGGCTTCGAGCAGTACTTC